Given below is one TCR beta chain in context. Its specificity is unknown. The data derive from a study of T cell repertoires in cytomegalovirus infection. The wider study: Public TCR beta signatures provided an indication of both CMV infection and a matching HLA type.

MiXCR, run by TCRdb on the reads, gives a single entry per CDR3 protein. This sample has under 200,000 distinct CDR3 sequences, with roughly a sixth found just once. General study findings and limits: Clonotype analysis showed dominance of the ex vivo response by HLA-C-restricted CMV-specific TCR beta clonotypes. Individuals carrying CMV plus the relevant HLA were identified by cumulative frequency of public TCR beta families.

The sequenced sample consisted of CD8+ T cells from PBMCs. The TCR originated in a human donor in good health (CMV status not recorded). Some clones in this sample may be carry-over from other donors' samples.

DNA for the CDR3: TGCAGTGCTAGATTCCCAGCCACTAACTACGAGCAGTACTTC. Its protein is CSARFPATNYEQYF. This chain links TRBV20-1 with TRBJ2-7; unclear D gene. The V gene lost 2 bases and the J gene lost 3 bases, with 14 bases spanning the gap. Germline V gene sequence: CDR1 DFQATT, CDR2 SNEGSKA (reference sequence). The CDR3 length is 14 residues.